This TCR beta chain was identified in a study of blood T cell repertoires in COVID-19. Background on the study: The cDNA or gDNA used as material had been derived from T cells, B-cell-depleted T cells, or PBMCs.

Patients at the Seattle site were enrolled during active infection and followed longitudinally. This clone has a handful of counts. In the original analysis: Cell counts per sample came from amplifying reference gene primers. Produced via immunoSEQ multiplex PCR; TCRdb's table is partial and in-frame only. V, J and clone size are those of that table, while D and trimming were read from the DNA. The data contain fewer than 350,000 clones, approximately 86% of them singletons. Per germline, CDR1 KGHSH and CDR2 LQKENI. The CDR3 has 14 amino acids. V shed 2 bases and J shed 2 bases, with 10 bases lying between them.

V usage is TRBV18 and J usage is TRBJ2-7; the D is unclear. Sequenced sample: peripheral blood. The receptor comes from a woman between 65 and 79 years old with COVID-19, enrolled during active disease. The CDR3 DNA is TGTGCCAGCTCACCAACCCTAGACCCCTACGAGCAGTACTTC. This translates into CASSPTLDPYEQYF.